This is a list of T cell receptor beta chains from one sample in a study of T cell responses to AZD1222 COVID-19 vaccine. Sequencing used immunoSEQ multiplex PCR; TCRdb keeps in-frame clones, though not all of them. Seen here are about 140,000 clones, approximately 91% observed once, and the top ten hold 4.7%. The material was peripheral blood, obtained on day 0 of AZD1222 vaccination. These receptors all stem from an adult in good health. The CDR3 runs from the conserved cysteine through the conserved F or W. A D gene is named only where the DNA matches it firmly. For some rows the clone size is stated as once, few or many, or as a class when expanded; others skip it.

.,TRBV5-5,.,TRBJ1-6,CASSLVGEGNSPLHF,TGTGCCAGCAGCTTGGTCGGGGAGGGGAATTCACCCCTCCACTTT
.,TRBV5-8,.,TRBJ2-2,CASSLATLLTGELFF,TGTGCCAGCAGCCTAGCCACTCTCCTCACCGGGGAGCTGTTTTTT
.,TRBV28,.,TRBJ1-1,CASSLRGMNTEAFF,TGTGCCAGCAGTTTACGGGGTATGAACACTGAAGCTTTCTTT
.,TRBV19,.,TRBJ2-1,CASSNSRGLYEQFF,TGTGCCAGTAGTAACTCGCGGGGTTTATATGAGCAGTTCTTC
.,TRBV7-3,.,TRBJ2-3,CASSRRTASGTDTQYF,TGTGCCAGCAGCCGACGGACAGCTTCCGGCACAGATACGCAGTATTTT
.,TRBV28,.,TRBJ2-3,CASSSGGTYTDTQYF,TGTGCCAGCAGTTCCGGGGGAACTTACACAGATACGCAGTATTTT
.,TRBV30,.,TRBJ2-1,CAWMSGPTSYNEQFF,TGTGCCTGGATGTCGGGACCCACCTCCTACAATGAGCAGTTCTTC
.,TRBV27,.,TRBJ2-1,CASSLRGPLIFYNEQFF,TGTGCCAGCAGTTTGAGAGGTCCGCTTATTTTCTACAATGAGCAGTTCTTC
.,TRBV19,.,TRBJ2-2,CASSIKVSNTGELFF,TGTGCCAGTAGTATTAAGGTCTCCAACACCGGGGAGCTGTTTTTT
.,TRBV7-9,once,TRBJ2-1,CASSSPTSWARNEQFF,TGTGCCAGCAGCTCACCTACTAGTTGGGCTCGCAATGAGCAGTTCTTC
TRBD2,TRBV13,.,TRBJ2-2,CASSLASGDGRATGELFF,TGTGCCAGCAGCTTAGCGTCTGGGGACGGGAGGGCCACCGGGGAGCTGTTTTTT
.,TRBV7-2,.,TRBJ2-7,CASSGPYEQYF,TGTGCCAGCAGCGGCCCCTACGAGCAGTACTTC
.,TRBV28,.,TRBJ2-7,CASSALVRLYEQYF,TGTGCCAGCAGCGCCCTGGTCAGACTCTACGAGCAGTACTTC
.,TRBV28,.,TRBJ1-6,CASSSVQGYNSPLHF,TGTGCCAGCAGTTCGGTACAGGGCTATAATTCACCCCTCCACTTT
.,TRBV6-5,.,TRBJ1-1,CASRLNSGAEAFF,TGTGCCAGCAGACTAAATTCGGGGGCTGAAGCTTTCTTT
.,TRBV5-1,.,TRBJ1-1,CASSGDPPAAEAFF,TGCGCCAGCAGCGGCGACCCCCCCGCGGCTGAAGCTTTCTTT
TRBD2,TRBV5-4,.,TRBJ2-7,CASSSGLATSYEQYF,TGTGCCAGCAGCTCCGGACTAGCGACTTCCTACGAGCAGTACTTC
.,TRBV5-6,.,TRBJ1-3,CASSLGGAGNTIYF,TGTGCCAGCAGCTTGGGAGGGGCTGGAAACACCATATATTTT
.,TRBV11-1,.,TRBJ2-3,CASSRGGGGTDTQYF,TGTGCCAGCAGCCGAGGCGGCGGGGGCACAGATACGCAGTATTTT
.,TRBV29-1,.,TRBJ1-4,CSVAGARSSEKLFF,TGCAGCGTTGCAGGGGCGCGCAGCTCTGAAAAACTGTTTTTT
.,TRBV15,.,TRBJ1-3,CATSRGQTISGNTIYF,TGTGCCACCAGCAGAGGACAGACTATCTCTGGAAACACCATATATTTT
.,TRBV9,.,TRBJ2-1,CASSPYHALNSYNEQFF,TGTGCCAGCAGCCCTTACCACGCCCTTAACTCCTACAATGAGCAGTTCTTC
.,TRBV7-2,.,TRBJ2-3,CASSARQASVETQYF,TGTGCCAGCAGCGCCCGACAGGCCTCGGTCGAGACGCAGTATTTT
.,TRBV5-1,.,TRBJ1-2,CASSLGQGYSYGYTF,TGCGCCAGCAGCTTGGGGCAGGGATACAGCTATGGCTACACCTTC
TRBD2,TRBV27,few,TRBJ2-3,CASSSWTGTSGRALADTQYF,TGTGCCAGCAGCTCTTGGACCGGGACTAGCGGGAGGGCCCTGGCAGATACGCAGTATTTT
TRBD1,TRBV3-1/TRBV3-2,.,TRBJ1-5,CASSPRGGPPQHF,TGTGCCAGCAGCCCCAGGGGGGGGCCGCCCCAGCATTTT
.,TRBV7-9,.,TRBJ1-2,CASSLALGADGYTF,TGTGCCAGCAGCTTAGCGCTGGGGGCTGATGGCTACACCTTC
.,TRBV11-2,many,TRBJ1-1,CASSLSQYTEAFF,TGTGCCAGCAGCTTGAGTCAATACACTGAAGCTTTCTTT
.,TRBV7-8,.,TRBJ2-3,CASSLSGGRRSTDTQYF,TGTGCCAGCAGCTTATCCGGGGGCCGTAGGAGCACAGATACGCAGTATTTT
.,TRBV28,once,TRBJ1-2,CASSLQGIYGYTF,TGTGCCAGCAGTCTACAAGGCATCTATGGCTACACCTTC
.,TRBV21-1,.,TRBJ1-6,CASSKAGPRPNSPLHF,TGTGCCAGCAGCAAAGCTGGCCCTCGGCCGAATTCACCCCTCCACTTT
TRBD1,TRBV5-8,.,TRBJ1-1,CASSHDRDNTEAFF,TGTGCCAGCAGCCACGACAGGGACAACACTGAAGCTTTCTTT
TRBD1,TRBV27,.,TRBJ1-2,CASSLTRQGVGGYTF,TGTGCCAGCAGTTTGACGAGGCAGGGGGTAGGCGGCTACACCTTC
.,TRBV11-2,.,TRBJ1-2,CASSRRPTYYGYTF,TGTGCCAGCAGCCGGCGTCCCACTTACTATGGCTACACCTTC
TRBD2,TRBV5-1,.,TRBJ2-3,CASSPGQLAGTLGTDTQYF,TGCGCCAGCAGCCCTGGACAGCTAGCGGGAACGTTGGGCACAGATACGCAGTATTTT
.,TRBV7-9,.,TRBJ2-7,CASSYTGTHYEQYF,TGTGCCAGCAGCTACACCGGGACTCACTACGAGCAGTACTTC